The 2 T cell receptor beta chains reported below all come from one sample, sequenced in a study of T cell responses to AZD1222 COVID-19 vaccine. Data came from immunoSEQ multiplex PCR; TCRdb stores just in-frame clones and leaves some out. The sample comprises 95,000 to 150,000 clones, roughly nine tenths of which are singletons, and more than 4.5% rests with the top ten. Sequences were derived from peripheral blood, sampled on day 0 of AZD1222 vaccination. All receptors come from an adult in good health.

The chain has TRBV9 and TRBJ2-7, with D possibly matching TRBD2 (6 bases). This CDR3 is 14 amino acids long. CDR1 is SGDLS, CDR2 YYNGEE, per germline. Trimming took 4 bases from V and 0 from J, leaving 11 bases between them. This CDR3 is CASSTRDFSYEQYF. The CDR3 nucleotides read TGTGCCAGCAGCACCCGGGACTTCTCCTACGAGCAGTACTTC.

This clone was recorded only once. The rearrangement joins TRBV6-1 to TRBJ1-5; D is ambiguous. The CDR3 spans 16 residues. Germline V gene lookup returns CDR1 MNHNS and CDR2 SASEGT. Trimming stripped 2 bases from V and 2 bases from J, with 13 bases between. CDR3 sequence reads: CASSESAGYRNQPQHF. The CDR3, as DNA: TGTGCCAGCAGTGAATCGGCAGGCTACCGCAATCAGCCCCAGCATTTT.